The sequence of this T cell receptor (beta chain) was determined in a study of B cell selection in AIRE deficiency. As to this clone: Its specificity is unknown.

CDR3 size: 17 residues. Germline V lookup: CDR1 MDHEN, CDR2 SYDVKM. V shed 3 bases and J 0 bases; nucleotides not matched to a gene: 9. Per the original methods: Patients' Tregs yielded around 60,000 distinct TCRbeta sequences; donors' fewer than 100,000. Only in-frame clones appear in the TCRdb table, and some are missing; sequencing was by immunoSEQ multiplex PCR. V and J calls and clone size are as listed in that table; D and trimming were resolved from the DNA. The repertoire holds approximately 21,000 clones, with roughly 93% as singletons. Regarding the study as a whole: In TCRBV usage, CDR3 length and diversity, patient Tconv and Treg cells matched healthy donors. Patient Tconv cells held about 31% of Treg sequences shared by healthy donors. Only around a tenth of approximately 3,700 shared Treg sequences were patient-specific; 30% to 40% healthy-specific.

Regulatory T cells were sorted as CD4+CD25hiCD127low/negative. The rearrangement uses TRBV28 and TRBJ2-7; 9 bases fit TRBD2. This receptor was taken from a human donor with AIRE deficiency. The sequenced sample was Tregs sorted from PBMCs. This CDR3 reads CASSLPITSGHSYEQYF. DNA of the CDR3: TGTGCCAGCAGTTTGCCCATCACTAGCGGGCACTCCTACGAGCAGTACTTC.